This TCR beta chain was observed in a study of T cell repertoires in cytomegalovirus infection. Study background: Alongside well-studied HLA-B-restricted CMV epitopes, recently identified HLA-C-restricted CMV epitopes were also used. Through public TCR beta signatures, both CMV infection and matching HLA type were indicated.

MiXCR, run by TCRdb on the reads, gives a single entry per CDR3 protein. Among about half a million distinct CDR3 sequences listed, 25% to 35% were seen once. The CDR3 loop spans 16 amino acids. Germline V gene lookup returns CDR1 SGHTA and CDR2 FQGNSA. V lost 1 base, J lost 5 bases, and 9 bases stayed unmatched. This clonotype has only a few counts. Antigen specificity is unknown. This chain uses TRBV7-2 with TRBJ2-5; TRBD2 agrees at 8 bases. Here the sequenced sample was cultured PBMCs, taken from culture after CMV antigen stimulation. This clonotype originated in a human donor in good health (CMV status not recorded). Some clones in this sample may be carry-over from other donors' samples. The CDR3: CASSLVGGRRSETQYF. The CDR3 DNA follows: TGTGCCAGCAGCTTAGTTGGCGGGAGGCGGTCGGAGACCCAGTACTTC. The full variable domain, with the rest looked up from reference TRBV7-2 and TRBJ2-5, is GAGVSQSPSNKVTEKGKDVELRCDPISGHTALYWYRQSLGQGLEFLIYFQGNSAPDKSGLPSDRFSAERTGGSVSTLTIQRTQQEDSAVYLCASSLVGGRRSETQYFGPGTRLLVL.